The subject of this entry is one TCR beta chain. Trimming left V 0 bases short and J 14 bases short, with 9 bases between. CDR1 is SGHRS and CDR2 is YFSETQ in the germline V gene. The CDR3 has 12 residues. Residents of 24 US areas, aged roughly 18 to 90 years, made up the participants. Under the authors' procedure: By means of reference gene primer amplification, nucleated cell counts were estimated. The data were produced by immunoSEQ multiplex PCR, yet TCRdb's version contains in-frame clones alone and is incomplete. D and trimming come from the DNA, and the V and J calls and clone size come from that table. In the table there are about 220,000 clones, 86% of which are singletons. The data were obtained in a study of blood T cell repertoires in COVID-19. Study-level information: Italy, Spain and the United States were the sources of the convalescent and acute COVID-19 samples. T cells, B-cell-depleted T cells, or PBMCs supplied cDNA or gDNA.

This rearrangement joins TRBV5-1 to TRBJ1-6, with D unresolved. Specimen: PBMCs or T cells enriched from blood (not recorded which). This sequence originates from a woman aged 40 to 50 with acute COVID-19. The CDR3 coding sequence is TGCGCCAGCAGCTTGGGAGGCGAGGCCCTCCACTTT. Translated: CASSLGGEALHF.